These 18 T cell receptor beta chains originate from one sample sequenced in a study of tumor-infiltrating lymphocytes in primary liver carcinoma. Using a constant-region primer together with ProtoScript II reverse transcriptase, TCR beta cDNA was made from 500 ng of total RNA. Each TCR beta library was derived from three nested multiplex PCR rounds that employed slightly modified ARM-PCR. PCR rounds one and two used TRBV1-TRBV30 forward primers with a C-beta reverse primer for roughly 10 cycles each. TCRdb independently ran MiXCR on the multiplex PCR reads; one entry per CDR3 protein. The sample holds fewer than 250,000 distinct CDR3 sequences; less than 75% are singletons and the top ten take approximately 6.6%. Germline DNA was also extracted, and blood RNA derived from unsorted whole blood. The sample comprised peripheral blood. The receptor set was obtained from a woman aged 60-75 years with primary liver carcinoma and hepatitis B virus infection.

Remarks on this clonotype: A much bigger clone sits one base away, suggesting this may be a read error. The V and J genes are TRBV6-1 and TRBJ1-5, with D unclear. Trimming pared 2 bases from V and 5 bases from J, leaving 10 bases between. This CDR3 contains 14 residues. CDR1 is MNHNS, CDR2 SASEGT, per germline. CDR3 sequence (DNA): TGTGCCAGCAGTGAAACGGGGAGCGATCAGCCCCAGCATTTT. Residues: CASSETGSDQPQHF.

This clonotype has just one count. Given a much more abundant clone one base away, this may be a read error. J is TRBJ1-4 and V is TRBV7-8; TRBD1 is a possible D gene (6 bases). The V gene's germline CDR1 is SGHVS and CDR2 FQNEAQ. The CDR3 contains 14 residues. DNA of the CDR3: TGTGCCGGCAGCTTAGAGGGGGGTCTTGAAAAACTGTTTTTT. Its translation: CAGSLEGGLEKLFF.

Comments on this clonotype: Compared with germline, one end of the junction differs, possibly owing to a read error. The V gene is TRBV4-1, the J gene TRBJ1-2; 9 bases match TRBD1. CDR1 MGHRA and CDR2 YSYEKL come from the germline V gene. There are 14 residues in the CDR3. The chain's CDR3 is CAISVNRGPYGYTF. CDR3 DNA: TGCGCCATCAGCGTAAACAGGGGGCCGTATGGCTACACCTTC.

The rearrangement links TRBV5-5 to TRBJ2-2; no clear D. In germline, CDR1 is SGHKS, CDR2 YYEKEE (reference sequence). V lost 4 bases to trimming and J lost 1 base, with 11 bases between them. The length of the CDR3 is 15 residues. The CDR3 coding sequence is TGTGCCAGCAGCCCAATGCAGCTGAACACCGGGGAGCTGTTTTTT. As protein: CASSPMQLNTGELFF.

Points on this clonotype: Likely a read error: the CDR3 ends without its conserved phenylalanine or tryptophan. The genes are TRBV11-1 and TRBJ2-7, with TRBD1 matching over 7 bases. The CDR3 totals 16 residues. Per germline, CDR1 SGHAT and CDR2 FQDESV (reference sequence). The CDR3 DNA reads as TGTGTCAGCAGCTTCAGGCCCACAGGGGCCCTTTACGAGCAGTACATC. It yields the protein CVSSFRPTGALYEQYI.

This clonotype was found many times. The CDR3 protein is CSATTRGTHISYEQYF. The CDR3 nucleotides are TGCAGCGCCACTACCCGAGGGACACACATTTCATACGAGCAGTACTTC. The chain carries TRBV29-1 and TRBJ2-7; possibly TRBD1 for D (6 bases). V was clipped by 7 bases and J by 4 bases, with 26 bases between them. This CDR3 has 16 residues. Germline CDR1 reads SQVTM; CDR2 reads ANQGSEA.

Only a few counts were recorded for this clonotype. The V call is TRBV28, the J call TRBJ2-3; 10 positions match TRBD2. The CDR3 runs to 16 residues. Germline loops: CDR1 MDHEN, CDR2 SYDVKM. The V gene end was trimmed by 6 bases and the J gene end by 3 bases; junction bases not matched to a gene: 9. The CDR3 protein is CASRRHSGRYTDTQYF. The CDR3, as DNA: TGTGCCAGCAGACGCCATAGCGGGAGGTATACAGATACGCAGTATTTT.

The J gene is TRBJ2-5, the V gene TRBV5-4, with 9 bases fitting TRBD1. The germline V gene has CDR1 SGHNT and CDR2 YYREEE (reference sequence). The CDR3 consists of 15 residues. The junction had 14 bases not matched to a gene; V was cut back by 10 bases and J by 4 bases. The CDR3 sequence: CAGTTGTGRAETQYF. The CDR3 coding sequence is TGTGCCGGCACTACCGGGACAGGGAGAGCAGAGACCCAGTACTTC.

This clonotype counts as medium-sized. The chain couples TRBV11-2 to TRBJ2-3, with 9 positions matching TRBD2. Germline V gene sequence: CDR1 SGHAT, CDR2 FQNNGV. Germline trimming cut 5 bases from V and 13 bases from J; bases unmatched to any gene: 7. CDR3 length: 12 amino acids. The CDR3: CASSPAGGREYF. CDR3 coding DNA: TGTGCCAGCAGCCCAGCGGGAGGCCGCGAGTATTTT.

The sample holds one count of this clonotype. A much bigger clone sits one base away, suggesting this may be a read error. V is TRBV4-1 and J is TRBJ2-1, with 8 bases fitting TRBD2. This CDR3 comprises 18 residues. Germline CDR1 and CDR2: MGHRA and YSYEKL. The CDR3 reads CTSSQERAGGPARNEQFF. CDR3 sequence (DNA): TGCACCAGCAGCCAAGAACGGGCGGGAGGACCCGCTCGGAATGAGCAGTTCTTC.

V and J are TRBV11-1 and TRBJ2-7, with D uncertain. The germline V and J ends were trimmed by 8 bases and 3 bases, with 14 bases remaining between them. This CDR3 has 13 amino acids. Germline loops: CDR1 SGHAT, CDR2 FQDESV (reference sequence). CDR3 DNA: TGTGCCAGCCCTTCGTCTATCAACTACGAGCAGTACTTC. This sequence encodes CASPSSINYEQYF.

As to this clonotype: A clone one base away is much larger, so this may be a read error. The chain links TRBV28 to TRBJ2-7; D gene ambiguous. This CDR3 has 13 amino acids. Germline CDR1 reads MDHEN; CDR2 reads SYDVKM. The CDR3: CTSTPMVVYEQYF. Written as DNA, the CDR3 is TGTACCAGCACCCCCATGGTAGTCTACGAGCAGTACTTC.

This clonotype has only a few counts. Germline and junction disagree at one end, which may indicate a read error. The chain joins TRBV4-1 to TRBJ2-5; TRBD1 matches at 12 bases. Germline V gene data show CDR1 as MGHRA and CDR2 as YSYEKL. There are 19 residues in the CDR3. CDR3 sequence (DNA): TGCGCCAGCAGCCTCGGGGACAGGGGGCGCACGGGTCCCCAAGAGACCCAGCACTTC. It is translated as CASSLGDRGRTGPQETQHF.

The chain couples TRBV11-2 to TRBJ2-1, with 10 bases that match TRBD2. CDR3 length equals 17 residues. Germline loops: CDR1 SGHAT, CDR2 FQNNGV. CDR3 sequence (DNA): TGTGGCAGTATGCCCTTATCCCTATCTAGCGGGAGCTATGAGCAGTTCTTC. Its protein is CGSMPLSLSSGSYEQFF.

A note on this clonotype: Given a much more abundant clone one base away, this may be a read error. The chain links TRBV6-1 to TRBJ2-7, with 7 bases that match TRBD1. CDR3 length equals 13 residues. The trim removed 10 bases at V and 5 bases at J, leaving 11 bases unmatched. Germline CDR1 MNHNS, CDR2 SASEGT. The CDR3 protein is CANVLGTANEQYF. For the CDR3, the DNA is TGTGCCAACGTACTAGGGACAGCAAACGAGCAGTACTTC.

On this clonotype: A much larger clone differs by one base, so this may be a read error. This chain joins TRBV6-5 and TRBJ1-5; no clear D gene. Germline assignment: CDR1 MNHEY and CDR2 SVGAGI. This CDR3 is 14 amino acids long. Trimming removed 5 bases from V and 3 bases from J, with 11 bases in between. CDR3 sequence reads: CASSNGRDNQPQHF. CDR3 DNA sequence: TGTGCCAGCAGTAACGGCCGGGACAATCAGCCCCAGCATTTT.

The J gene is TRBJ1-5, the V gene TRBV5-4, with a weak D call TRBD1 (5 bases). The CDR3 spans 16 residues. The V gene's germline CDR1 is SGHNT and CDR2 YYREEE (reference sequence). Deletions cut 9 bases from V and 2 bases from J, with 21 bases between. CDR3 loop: CATSPWAQGGNQPQHF. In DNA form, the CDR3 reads TGTGCCACCTCCCCCTGGGCTCAAGGGGGCAATCAGCCCCAGCATTTT.

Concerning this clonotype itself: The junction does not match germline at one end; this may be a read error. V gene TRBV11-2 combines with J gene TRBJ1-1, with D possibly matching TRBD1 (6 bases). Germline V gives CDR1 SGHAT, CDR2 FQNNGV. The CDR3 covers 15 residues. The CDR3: CASGLGHRADTEAFF. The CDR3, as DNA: TGTGCCAGCGGCTTAGGTCACAGGGCGGACACTGAAGCTTTCTTT. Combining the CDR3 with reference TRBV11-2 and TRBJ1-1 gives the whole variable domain EAGVAQSPRYKIIEKRQSVAFWCNPISGHATLYWYQQILGQGPKLLIQFQNNGVVDDSQLPKDRFSAERLKGVDSTLKIQPAKLEDSAVYLCASGLGHRADTEAFFGQGTRLTVV.